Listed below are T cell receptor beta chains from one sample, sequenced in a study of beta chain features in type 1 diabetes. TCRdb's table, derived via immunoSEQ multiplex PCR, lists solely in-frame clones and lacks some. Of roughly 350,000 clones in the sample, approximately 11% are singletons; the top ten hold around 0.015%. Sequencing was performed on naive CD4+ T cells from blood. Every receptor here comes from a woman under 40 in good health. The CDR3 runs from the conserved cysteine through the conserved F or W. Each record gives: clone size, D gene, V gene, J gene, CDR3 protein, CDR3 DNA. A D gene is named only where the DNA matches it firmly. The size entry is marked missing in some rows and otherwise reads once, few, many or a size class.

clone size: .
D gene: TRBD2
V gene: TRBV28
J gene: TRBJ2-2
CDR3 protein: CASRFSGPNTGELFF
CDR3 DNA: TGTGCCAGCAGGTTTAGCGGGCCTAACACCGGGGAGCTGTTTTTT

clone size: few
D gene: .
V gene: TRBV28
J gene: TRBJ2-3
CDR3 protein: CASRTGLRASTDTQYF
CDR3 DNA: TGTGCCAGCAGAACGGGATTGAGGGCAAGCACAGATACGCAGTATTTT

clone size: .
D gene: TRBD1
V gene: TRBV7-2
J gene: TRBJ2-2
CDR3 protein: CASSQHGQGNTGELFF
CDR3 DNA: TGTGCCAGCAGCCAGCACGGACAGGGGAACACCGGGGAGCTGTTTTTT

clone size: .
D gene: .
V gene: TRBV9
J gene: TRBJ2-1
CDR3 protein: CASSPRIVNEQFF
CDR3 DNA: TGTGCCAGCAGCCCCCGAATAGTCAATGAGCAGTTCTTC

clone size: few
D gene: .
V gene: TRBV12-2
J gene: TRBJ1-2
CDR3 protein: CASRSLRALHGYTF
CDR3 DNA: TGTGCAAGTCGCTCGTTGAGGGCTCTGCATGGCTACACCTTC

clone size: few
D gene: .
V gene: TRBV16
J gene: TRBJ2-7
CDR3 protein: CASSRELAHRGSYEQYF
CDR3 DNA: TGTGCCAGCAGCCGAGAACTAGCACATCGAGGTTCCTACGAGCAGTACTTC

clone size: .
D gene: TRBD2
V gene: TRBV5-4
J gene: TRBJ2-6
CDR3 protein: CASRGELAGVGANVLTF
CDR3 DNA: TGTGCCAGCAGGGGAGAGCTAGCGGGAGTTGGGGCCAACGTCCTGACTTTC

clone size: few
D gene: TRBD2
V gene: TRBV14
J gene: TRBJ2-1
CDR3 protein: CASSVGLAGVAEQFF
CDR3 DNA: TGTGCCAGCAGCGTAGGACTAGCGGGAGTCGCTGAGCAGTTCTTC

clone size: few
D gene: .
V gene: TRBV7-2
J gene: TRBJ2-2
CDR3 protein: CASSLLGVEAGELFF
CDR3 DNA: TGTGCCAGCAGCTTATTGGGTGTCGAGGCCGGGGAGCTGTTTTTT

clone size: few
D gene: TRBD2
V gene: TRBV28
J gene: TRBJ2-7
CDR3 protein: CASSSPASGRYEQYF
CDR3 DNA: TGTGCCAGCAGTTCCCCGGCTAGCGGGAGGTACGAGCAGTACTTC

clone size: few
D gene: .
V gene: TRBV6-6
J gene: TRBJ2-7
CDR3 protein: CASRTPGGGQSYEQYF
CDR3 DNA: TGTGCCAGCAGGACACCTGGGGGAGGACAATCCTACGAGCAGTACTTC

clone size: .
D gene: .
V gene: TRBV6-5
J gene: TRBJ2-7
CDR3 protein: CASRVGRGYPYEQYF
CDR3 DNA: TGTGCCAGCAGGGTAGGGCGGGGTTACCCCTACGAGCAGTACTTC

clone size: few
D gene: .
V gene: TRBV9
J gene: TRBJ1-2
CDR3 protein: CASSVANSYGYTF
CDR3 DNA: TGTGCCAGCAGCGTAGCTAACAGCTATGGCTACACCTTC

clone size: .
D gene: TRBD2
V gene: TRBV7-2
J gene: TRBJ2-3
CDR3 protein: CASSLAGGRPDTQYF
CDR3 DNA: TGTGCCAGCAGCTTAGCCGGCGGGAGGCCAGATACGCAGTATTTT

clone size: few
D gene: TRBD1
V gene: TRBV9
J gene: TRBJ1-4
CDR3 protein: CASSVGGTERLSTNEKLFF
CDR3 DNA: TGTGCCAGCAGCGTAGGAGGGACAGAGAGACTTTCAACTAATGAAAAACTGTTTTTT

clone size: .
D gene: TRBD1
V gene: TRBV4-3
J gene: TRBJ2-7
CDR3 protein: CASSQNRGMSYEQYF
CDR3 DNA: TGCGCCAGCAGCCAAAACAGGGGTATGTCCTACGAGCAGTACTTC

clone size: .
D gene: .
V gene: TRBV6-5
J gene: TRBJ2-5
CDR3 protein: CASSYVGSWETQYF
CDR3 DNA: TGTGCCAGCAGTTACGTCGGGAGCTGGGAGACCCAGTACTTC

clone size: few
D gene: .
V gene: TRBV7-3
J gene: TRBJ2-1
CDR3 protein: CASSSDRGPYNEQFF
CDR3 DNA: TGTGCCAGCAGCTCCGATCGAGGGCCATACAATGAGCAGTTCTTC

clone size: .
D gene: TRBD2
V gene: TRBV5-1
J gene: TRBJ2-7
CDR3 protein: CASSSAGEPYEQYF
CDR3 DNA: TGCGCCAGCAGCTCAGCGGGAGAGCCCTACGAGCAGTACTTC

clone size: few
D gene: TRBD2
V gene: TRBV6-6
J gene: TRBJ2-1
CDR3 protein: CASSRSGVNEQFF
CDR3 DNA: TGTGCCAGCAGCCGTAGCGGGGTTAATGAGCAGTTCTTC

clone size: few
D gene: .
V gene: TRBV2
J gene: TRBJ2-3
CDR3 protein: CASSGSGDTQYF
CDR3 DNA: TGTGCCAGCAGCGGGAGCGGCGATACGCAGTATTTT

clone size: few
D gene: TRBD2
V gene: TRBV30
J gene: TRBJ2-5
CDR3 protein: CAWSVAGSGRARTETQYF
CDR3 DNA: TGTGCCTGGAGTGTAGCTGGTAGCGGGAGGGCCAGGACGGAGACCCAGTACTTC

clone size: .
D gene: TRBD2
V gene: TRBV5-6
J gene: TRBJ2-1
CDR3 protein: CASTPAAGALYNEQFF
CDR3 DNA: TGTGCCAGCACCCCCGCTGCGGGAGCCCTCTACAATGAGCAGTTCTTC

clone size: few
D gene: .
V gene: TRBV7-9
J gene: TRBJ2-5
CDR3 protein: CASSHLGVGETQYF
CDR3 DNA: TGTGCCAGCAGCCACCTAGGGGTAGGGGAGACCCAGTACTTC

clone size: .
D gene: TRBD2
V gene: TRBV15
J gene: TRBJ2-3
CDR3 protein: CATSRDRSGSGTDTQYF
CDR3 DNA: TGTGCCACCAGCAGAGATCGGAGCGGGAGCGGAACAGATACGCAGTATTTT

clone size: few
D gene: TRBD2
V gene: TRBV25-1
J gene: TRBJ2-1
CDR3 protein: CASSRTSGVIGQFF
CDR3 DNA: TGTGCCAGCAGTCGGACTAGCGGGGTTATAGGGCAGTTCTTC

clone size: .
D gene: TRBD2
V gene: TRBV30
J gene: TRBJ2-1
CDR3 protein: CAWRLAGGPYNEQFF
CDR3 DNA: TGTGCCTGGAGGTTAGCGGGAGGGCCCTACAATGAGCAGTTCTTC

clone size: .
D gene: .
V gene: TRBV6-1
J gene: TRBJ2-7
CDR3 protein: CASRAPDEQYF
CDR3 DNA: TGTGCCAGCCGCGCCCCTGACGAGCAGTACTTC

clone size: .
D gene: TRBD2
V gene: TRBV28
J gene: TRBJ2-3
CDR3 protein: CAGSPGLAGGTQYF
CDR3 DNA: TGTGCCGGCAGTCCGGGACTAGCGGGAGGCACGCAGTATTTT

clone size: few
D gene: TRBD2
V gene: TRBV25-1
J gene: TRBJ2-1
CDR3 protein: CASRSGRASYNEQFF
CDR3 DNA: TGTGCCAGCAGGAGCGGGAGGGCATCCTACAATGAGCAGTTCTTC

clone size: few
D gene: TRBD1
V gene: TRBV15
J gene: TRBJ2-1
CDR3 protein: CATSSLGQGIYNEQFF
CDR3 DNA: TGTGCCACCAGCAGTCTGGGACAGGGTATTTACAATGAGCAGTTCTTC

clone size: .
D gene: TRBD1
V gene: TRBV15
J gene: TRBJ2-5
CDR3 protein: CATSRDRGHETQYF
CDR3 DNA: TGTGCCACCTCCCGGGACAGGGGGCATGAGACCCAGTACTTC

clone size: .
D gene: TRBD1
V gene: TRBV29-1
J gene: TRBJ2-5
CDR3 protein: CSVDGDSQETQYF
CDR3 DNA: TGCAGCGTTGATGGGGACAGTCAAGAGACCCAGTACTTC

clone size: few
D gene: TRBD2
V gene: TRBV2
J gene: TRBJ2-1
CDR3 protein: CASSEGLAVLSPEQFF
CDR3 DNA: TGTGCCAGCAGTGAGGGACTAGCGGTCCTGTCCCCGGAGCAGTTCTTC

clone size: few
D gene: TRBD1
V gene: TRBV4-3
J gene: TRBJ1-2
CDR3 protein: CASSQVHDRANYGYTF
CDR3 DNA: TGCGCCAGCAGCCAAGTCCACGACAGGGCGAACTATGGCTACACCTTC

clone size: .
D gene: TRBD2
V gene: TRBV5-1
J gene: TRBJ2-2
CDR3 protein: CASSGGGLNTGELFF
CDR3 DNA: TGCGCCAGCAGCGGCGGGGGACTGAACACCGGGGAGCTGTTTTTT

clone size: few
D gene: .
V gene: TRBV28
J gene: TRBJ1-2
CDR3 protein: CASSLEGYGYTF
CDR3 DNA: TGTGCCAGCAGTTTAGAGGGCTATGGCTACACCTTC

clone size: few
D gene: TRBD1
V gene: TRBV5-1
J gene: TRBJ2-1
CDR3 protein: CASSSDRGAGEQFF
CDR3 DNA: TGCGCCAGCAGCTCGGACAGGGGTGCGGGTGAGCAGTTCTTC

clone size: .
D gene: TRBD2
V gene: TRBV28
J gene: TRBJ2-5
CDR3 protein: CASSFLAGQETQYF
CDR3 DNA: TGTGCCAGCAGTTTTCTAGCGGGACAAGAGACCCAGTACTTC

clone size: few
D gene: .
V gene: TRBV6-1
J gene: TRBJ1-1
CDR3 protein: CASTDTWRAEAFF
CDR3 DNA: TGTGCCAGCACTGACACTTGGAGGGCTGAAGCTTTCTTT

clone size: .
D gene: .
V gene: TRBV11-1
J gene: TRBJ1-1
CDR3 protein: CASSRQEGGTEAFF
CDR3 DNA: TGTGCCAGCAGTAGACAAGAAGGGGGAACTGAAGCTTTCTTT

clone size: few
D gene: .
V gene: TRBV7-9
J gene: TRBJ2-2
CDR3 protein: CASSLLTEATGELFF
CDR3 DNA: TGTGCCAGCAGCCTACTAACGGAAGCCACCGGGGAGCTGTTTTTT

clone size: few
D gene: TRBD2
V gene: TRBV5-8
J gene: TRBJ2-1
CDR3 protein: CASSILAGGPNEQFF
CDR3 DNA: TGTGCCAGCAGCATTCTAGCGGGAGGCCCCAATGAGCAGTTCTTC

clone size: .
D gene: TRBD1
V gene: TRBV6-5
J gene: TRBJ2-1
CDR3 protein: CASSSGTGGSDEQFF
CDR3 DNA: TGTGCCAGCAGTTCCGGGACAGGGGGCTCGGATGAGCAGTTCTTC

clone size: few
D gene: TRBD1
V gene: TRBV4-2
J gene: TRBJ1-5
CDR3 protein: CASSQLLGQGSNQPQHF
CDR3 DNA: TGTGCCAGCAGCCAATTACTCGGACAGGGTAGCAATCAGCCCCAGCATTTT

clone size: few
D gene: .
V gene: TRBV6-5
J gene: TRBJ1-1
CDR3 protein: CASRIAGAGEAFF
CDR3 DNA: TGTGCCAGCAGAATAGCAGGGGCAGGAGAAGCTTTCTTT

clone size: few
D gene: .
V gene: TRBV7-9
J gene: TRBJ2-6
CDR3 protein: CASSGTNGANVLTF
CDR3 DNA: TGTGCCAGCAGCGGAACTAACGGGGCCAACGTCCTGACTTTC

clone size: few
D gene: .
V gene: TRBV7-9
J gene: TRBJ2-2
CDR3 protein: CASSRGGTGELFF
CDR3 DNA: TGTGCCAGCAGCCGAGGGGGTACCGGGGAGCTGTTTTTT

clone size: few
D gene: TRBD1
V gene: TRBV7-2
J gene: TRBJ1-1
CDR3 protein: CASSSLDRAEAFF
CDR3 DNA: TGTGCCAGCAGCTCCCTGGACAGGGCTGAAGCTTTCTTT

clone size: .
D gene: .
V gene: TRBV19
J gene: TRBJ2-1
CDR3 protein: CASSLSGAGENEQFF
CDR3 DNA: TGTGCCAGTAGCCTTAGCGGAGCTGGGGAAAATGAGCAGTTCTTC

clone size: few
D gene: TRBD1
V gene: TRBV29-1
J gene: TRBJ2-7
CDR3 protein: CSAQGQGVHEQYF
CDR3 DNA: TGCAGCGCCCAGGGACAGGGGGTCCACGAGCAGTACTTC

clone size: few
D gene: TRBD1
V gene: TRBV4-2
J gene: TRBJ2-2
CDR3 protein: CASSHTGVGAGELFF
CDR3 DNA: TGTGCCAGCAGCCACACAGGGGTCGGCGCCGGGGAGCTGTTTTTT

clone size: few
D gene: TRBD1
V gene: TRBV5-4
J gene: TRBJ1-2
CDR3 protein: CASSTQGAQGYTF
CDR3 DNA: TGTGCCAGCAGCACTCAGGGGGCGCAGGGCTACACCTTC

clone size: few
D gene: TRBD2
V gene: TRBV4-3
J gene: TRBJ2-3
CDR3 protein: CASSQGLAGALSTDTQYF
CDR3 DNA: TGCGCCAGCAGCCAAGGGCTAGCGGGGGCGTTGAGCACAGATACGCAGTATTTT

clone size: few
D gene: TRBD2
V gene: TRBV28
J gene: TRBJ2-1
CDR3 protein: CASGAGGPGNEQFF
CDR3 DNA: TGTGCCAGCGGAGCGGGAGGGCCGGGCAATGAGCAGTTCTTC

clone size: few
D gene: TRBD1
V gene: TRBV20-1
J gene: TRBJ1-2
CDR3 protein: CSVLTGAGYTF
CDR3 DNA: TGCAGTGTTTTAACAGGGGCTGGCTACACCTTC

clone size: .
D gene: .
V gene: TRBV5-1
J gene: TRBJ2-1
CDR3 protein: CASSPPLGEKVDEQFF
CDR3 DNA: TGCGCCAGCAGTCCCCCACTTGGGGAGAAGGTAGATGAGCAGTTCTTC

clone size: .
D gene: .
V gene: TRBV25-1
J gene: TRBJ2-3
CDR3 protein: CASSGLEVGTQYF
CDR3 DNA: TGTGCCAGCAGTGGATTGGAAGTCGGGACGCAGTATTTT

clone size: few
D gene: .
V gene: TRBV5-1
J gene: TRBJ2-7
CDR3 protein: CASAIAAGDEQYF
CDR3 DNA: TGCGCCAGCGCCATCGCCGCAGGGGACGAGCAGTACTTC